This is a list of T cell receptor beta chains from one sample in a study of cytomegalovirus exposure and HLA in healthy donors. Profiling relied on immunoSEQ multiplex PCR, and the TCRdb table lists in-frame clones only, not all of them. This sample has under 90,000 clones; 77% occur once, and the top ten carry roughly 3%. The sequenced material came from PBMCs. These TCRs come from a man aged 50-60 years in good health and CMV-seropositive. The CDR3 runs from the conserved cysteine through the conserved F or W. A D gene is named only where the DNA matches it firmly. For some rows the clone size is stated as once, few or many, or as a class when expanded; others skip it.

length: 15
D: TRBD1
size: once
J: TRBJ2-1
V: TRBV12-5
DNA: TGTGCTAGTGGGCACCGGGACAGGCTGGGGAATGAGCAGTTCTTC
CDR3: CASGHRDRLGNEQFF

length: 16
D: NA
size: once
J: TRBJ1-4
V: TRBV18
DNA: TGTGCCAGCTCACCCCGGACAGTCTCAACTAATGAAAAACTGTTTTTT
CDR3: CASSPRTVSTNEKLFF

length: 14
D: NA
size: NA
J: TRBJ2-1
V: TRBV7-9
DNA: TGTGCCAGCAGCCCCGGGAGCCCCTACAATGAGCAGTTCTTC
CDR3: CASSPGSPYNEQFF

length: 12
D: NA
size: once
J: TRBJ1-2
V: TRBV9
DNA: TGTGCCAGCAGCGCGGGGTACTATGGCTACACCTTC
CDR3: CASSAGYYGYTF

length: 13
D: NA
size: NA
J: TRBJ2-7
V: TRBV2
DNA: TGTGCCAGCACTCCCACAGATGCCTACGAGCAGTACTTC
CDR3: CASTPTDAYEQYF

length: 15
D: NA
size: few
J: TRBJ2-7
V: TRBV19
DNA: TGTGCCAGTAGTATGGTCGCGGAAAGCTCCTACGAGCAGTACTTC
CDR3: CASSMVAESSYEQYF

length: 13
D: NA
size: NA
J: TRBJ2-2
V: TRBV13
DNA: TGTGCCAGCAGGTACTATCGGGGCGGGGAGCTGTTTTTT
CDR3: CASRYYRGGELFF

length: 14
D: NA
size: NA
J: TRBJ2-7
V: TRBV5-1
DNA: TGCGCCAGCAGGATCCTCTCCGGGTCTTACGAGCAGTACTTC
CDR3: CASRILSGSYEQYF

length: 15
D: TRBD1
size: NA
J: TRBJ1-4
V: TRBV5-4
DNA: TGTGCCAGCAGCGGGAACAGGGGGCGTGATGAAAAACTGTTTTTT
CDR3: CASSGNRGRDEKLFF

length: 13
D: NA
size: once
J: TRBJ1-1
V: TRBV7-2
DNA: TGTGCCAGCAGCTTTTTTGGGAGTACTGAAGCTTTCTTT
CDR3: CASSFFGSTEAFF

length: 16
D: TRBD2
size: NA
J: TRBJ2-1
V: TRBV5-1
DNA: TGCGCCAGCAGCTTGTGGGCTAGCGGAAACACCCAAGAGCAGTTCTTC
CDR3: CASSLWASGNTQEQFF

length: 16
D: TRBD2
size: NA
J: TRBJ2-5
V: TRBV9
DNA: TGTGCCAGCAGCGTAGGGGTAGCGGGAGGGCCGGAGACCCAGTACTTC
CDR3: CASSVGVAGGPETQYF

length: 16
D: NA
size: NA
J: TRBJ2-7
V: TRBV6-5
DNA: TGTGCCAGCAGTTACTCGAAGGCGGAAAGGATGGACGAGCAGTACTTC
CDR3: CASSYSKAERMDEQYF

length: 15
D: NA
size: NA
J: TRBJ2-7
V: TRBV21-1
DNA: NA
CDR3: CASSWAGGSPYEQYF

length: 16
D: TRBD2
size: NA
J: TRBJ2-1
V: TRBV7-6
DNA: TGTGCCAGCAGCTTTCCTAGCGGGAGCATACACAATGAGCAGTTCTTC
CDR3: CASSFPSGSIHNEQFF

length: 17
D: TRBD2
size: NA
J: TRBJ2-1
V: TRBV14
DNA: TGTGCCAGCAGCCAAGATTTAACTAGCGGGCTTCGGGGTGAGCAGTTCTTC
CDR3: CASSQDLTSGLRGEQFF

length: 16
D: NA
size: NA
J: TRBJ2-3
V: TRBV27
DNA: TGTGCCAGCAGTATGACACGGGTGGAGGGCACAGATACGCAGTATTTT
CDR3: CASSMTRVEGTDTQYF

length: 15
D: NA
size: NA
J: TRBJ1-3
V: TRBV5-1
DNA: TGCGCCAGCAGCTTGGCATGGGGCGAAGGAAACACCATATATTTT
CDR3: CASSLAWGEGNTIYF

length: 14
D: NA
size: NA
J: TRBJ1-5
V: TRBV7-9
DNA: TGTGCCACCTCGGGACTTGCGGGCAATCAGCCCCAGCATTTT
CDR3: CATSGLAGNQPQHF

length: 16
D: NA
size: NA
J: TRBJ1-5
V: TRBV30
DNA: TGTGCCTGGAGGGATCACCGCCAGGGGTTCCTACAGCCCCAGCATTTT
CDR3: CAWRDHRQGFLQPQHF

length: 15
D: NA
size: NA
J: TRBJ2-1
V: TRBV5-4
DNA: TGTGCCAGCAGCTTGGGGACAGAAACCTACAATGAGCAGTTCTTC
CDR3: CASSLGTETYNEQFF

length: 14
D: NA
size: once
J: TRBJ2-3
V: TRBV6-5
DNA: TGTGCCAGCAGTTACCGATCGGGGACAGATACGCAGTATTTT
CDR3: CASSYRSGTDTQYF

length: 14
D: NA
size: NA
J: TRBJ1-2
V: TRBV27
DNA: TGTGCCAGCAGTCCTACGACAGACACCTATGGCTACACCTTC
CDR3: CASSPTTDTYGYTF

length: 16
D: NA
size: NA
J: TRBJ2-4
V: TRBV15
DNA: TGTGCCACCAGCAGAGAAATCAGGGCCCTGGAAAACAGTCAGTACTTC
CDR3: CATSREIRALENSQYF

length: 14
D: NA
size: few
J: TRBJ1-4
V: TRBV15
DNA: TGTGCCACCAGCCTGTCAGCGGGTAATGAAAAACTGTTTTTT
CDR3: CATSLSAGNEKLFF

length: 14
D: NA
size: NA
J: TRBJ1-4
V: TRBV4-2
DNA: TGTGCCAGCAACCCTGTGGAAGGAGATGAAAAACTGTTTTTT
CDR3: CASNPVEGDEKLFF

length: 11
D: NA
size: NA
J: TRBJ1-4
V: TRBV20-1
DNA: TGCAGTGCTAGAGATAGAGAAAAACTGTTTTTT
CDR3: CSARDREKLFF

length: 18
D: NA
size: once
J: TRBJ2-3
V: TRBV14
DNA: TGTGCCAGCAGCCAAGATAGCGTGCGGGCTTCTCGCACAGATACGCAGTATTTT
CDR3: CASSQDSVRASRTDTQYF

length: 13
D: NA
size: NA
J: TRBJ1-2
V: TRBV13
DNA: TGTGCCAGCAGCTCATCACAGGGCTATGGCTACACCTTC
CDR3: CASSSSQGYGYTF

length: 14
D: TRBD2
size: NA
J: TRBJ2-3
V: TRBV7-3
DNA: TGTGCCAGCAGCCTCGGGACTAGTTCAGATACGCAGTATTTT
CDR3: CASSLGTSSDTQYF

length: 12
D: NA
size: NA
J: TRBJ2-5
V: TRBV6-5
DNA: TGTGCCGTCCGGGAGTTTACGGAGACCCAGTACTTC
CDR3: CAVREFTETQYF

length: 15
D: NA
size: NA
J: TRBJ2-3
V: TRBV10-1
DNA: TGCGCCAGCAGTGAGTCGGCGGGAAAGGGTGATACGCAGTATTTT
CDR3: CASSESAGKGDTQYF

length: 15
D: TRBD2
size: NA
J: TRBJ2-1
V: TRBV7-3
DNA: TGTGCCAGCAGCCCCGGACTAGCGGGAGTCAATGAGCAGTTCTTC
CDR3: CASSPGLAGVNEQFF

length: 17
D: TRBD1
size: few
J: TRBJ2-5
V: TRBV4-1
DNA: TGCGCCAGCAGCCAAGTCGCCAATCGACAGGGGTCCGAGACCCAGTACTTC
CDR3: CASSQVANRQGSETQYF

length: 13
D: TRBD1
size: NA
J: TRBJ1-5
V: TRBV18
DNA: TGTGCCAGCTCACCAGGACAGGATCAGCCCCAGCATTTT
CDR3: CASSPGQDQPQHF

length: 10
D: NA
size: few
J: TRBJ2-7
V: TRBV6-5
DNA: TGTGCCACCACAGCACACGAGCAGTACTTC
CDR3: CATTAHEQYF

length: 19
D: TRBD2
size: NA
J: TRBJ2-5
V: TRBV5-4
DNA: TGTGCCAGCAGCCAGACTAGCGGGAGAGCCCTAGGCCTTGAAGAGACCCAGTACTTC
CDR3: CASSQTSGRALGLEETQYF

length: 15
D: NA
size: NA
J: TRBJ1-6
V: TRBV5-1
DNA: TGCGCCAGCAGCTCTACCGGGACTTCATTCTCACCCCTCCACTTT
CDR3: CASSSTGTSFSPLHF

length: 13
D: NA
size: NA
J: TRBJ1-1
V: TRBV11-3
DNA: TGTGCCAGCAGCCCTGCGGGGTTTGCTGAAGCTTTCTTT
CDR3: CASSPAGFAEAFF

length: 18
D: TRBD2
size: NA
J: TRBJ2-3
V: TRBV9
DNA: TGTGCCAGCAGCGTAGGGGGACTAGCGGGAGGGCCCGCAGATACGCAGTATTTT
CDR3: CASSVGGLAGGPADTQYF

length: 11
D: NA
size: NA
J: TRBJ1-1
V: TRBV30
DNA: TGTGCCTGTCGGCGCGGGACGAGCGCTTTCTTT
CDR3: CACRRGTSAFF